This T cell receptor beta chain was recovered during a study of cytomegalovirus exposure and HLA in healthy donors. PCR involved 60 Vbeta and 13 Jbeta primers. This table comes from immunoSEQ multiplex PCR, and its TCRdb copy is limited to in-frame clones, with some not included. The sample lists about 150,000 clones; about 86% were seen once. V was clipped by 6 bases and J by 4 bases, with 10 bases between them. The CDR3 is made up of 12 amino acids. Germline-derived CDR1 and CDR2 are KGHSH and LQKENI. General study results and limits: There were some V segments, including TRBV6-2 and TRBV6-3, excluded as indistinguishable. In a later analysis, V- and J-gene trimming of beta chains associated with a DCLRE1C missense variant, replicated independently.

To note about this clone: Its cognate antigen is unknown.

Source material: PBMCs. The receptor was derived from a woman between 18 and 30 years old in good health and CMV-seronegative. This chain uses TRBV18 with TRBJ2-7, with D maybe TRBD1 (6 bases). This CDR3 reads CASSPDRYEQYF. In DNA, the CDR3 is TGTGCCAGCTCCCCCGACAGGTACGAGCAGTACTTC.